This T cell receptor beta chain was identified during a study of blood T cells in healthy people across ages. The CDR3 loop spans 11 amino acids. From germline, CDR1 is DFQATT and CDR2 SNEGSKA (reference sequence). V was shortened by 2 bases and J by 11 bases, with 12 bases between the two germline ends. A minimum of 7 million PBMCs was isolated per sample. Sample-barcoded 5' priming and a J-beta primer mix drove a second PCR of 7 to 11 cycles. Each cDNA molecule was tagged by a template-switch adaptor with 12 random nucleotides. One entry per CDR3 protein results from TCRdb running MiXCR on the 5' RACE reads. The data show 650,000 to 1,000,000 distinct CDR3 sequences, about 42% seen once. Notes on the study in general: Roughly linear declines in TCR beta diversity per million T cells occurred with age. A greater number of naive CD4+ cells and higher diversity distinguished long-lived donors from aged donors.

A note on this clonotype: Its antigen is unknown.

The receptor comes from an older man in good health. This sequence joins TRBV20-1 and TRBJ2-5; the D call may be TRBD1 or TRBD2 (5 bases each). The sequencing sample was made of blood. CDR3 amino acids: CSARLGREQYF. The CDR3 region has the DNA TGCAGTGCTAGACTGGGACGTGAGCAGTACTTC.